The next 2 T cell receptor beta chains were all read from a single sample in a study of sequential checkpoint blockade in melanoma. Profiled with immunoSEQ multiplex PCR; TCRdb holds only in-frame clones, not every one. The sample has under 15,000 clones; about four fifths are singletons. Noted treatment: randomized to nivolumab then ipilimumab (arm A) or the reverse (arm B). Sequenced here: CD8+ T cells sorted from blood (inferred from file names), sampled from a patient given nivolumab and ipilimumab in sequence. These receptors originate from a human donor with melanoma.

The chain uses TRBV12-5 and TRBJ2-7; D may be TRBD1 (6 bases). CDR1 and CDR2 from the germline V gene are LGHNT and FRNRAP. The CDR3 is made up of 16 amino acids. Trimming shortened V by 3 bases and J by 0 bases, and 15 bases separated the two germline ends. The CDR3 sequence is CASGLGDTGISYEQYF. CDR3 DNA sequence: TGTGCTAGTGGTTTAGGGGATACAGGGATCTCCTACGAGCAGTACTTC.

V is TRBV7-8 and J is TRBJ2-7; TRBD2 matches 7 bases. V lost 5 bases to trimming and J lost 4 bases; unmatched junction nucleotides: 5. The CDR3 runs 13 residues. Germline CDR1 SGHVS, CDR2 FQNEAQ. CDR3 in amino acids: CASSPGGGYEQYF. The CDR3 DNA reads TGTGCCAGCAGCCCGGGAGGTGGGTACGAGCAGTACTTC.